This is a list of T cell receptor beta chains from one sample in a study of control samples from healthy donors and cancer patients. Using immunoSEQ multiplex PCR, the repertoire was profiled, and TCRdb retains in-frame clones only, with some absent. The sample has approximately 100,000 clones, roughly four fifths seen once. The sample was blood. These TCRs come from a man in his 60s in good health. The CDR3 runs from the conserved cysteine through the conserved F or W. D genes are given only for firm matches. Expanded clones are given a class, and other clones once, few, many or no size at all.

TRBJ1-6 | TRBV27 | NA | TRBD1 | CASSSGTANSPLHF | TGTGCCAGCAGTTCCGGGACAGCTAATTCACCCCTCCACTTT
TRBJ2-1 | TRBV4-1 | NA | NA | CASTSDSFSDEQFF | TGCGCCAGCACCTCAGACTCCTTTTCCGATGAGCAGTTCTTC
TRBJ2-1 | TRBV7-8 | NA | TRBD1 | CASSTSQGREQFF | TGTGCCAGCAGCACCTCACAGGGGCGTGAGCAGTTCTTC
TRBJ2-7 | TRBV6-5 | NA | TRBD1 | CASSYTVGQGAYEQYF | TGTGCCAGCAGTTACACGGTTGGACAGGGGGCGTACGAGCAGTACTTC
TRBJ2-7 | TRBV9 | NA | NA | CASSHGQSGSYEQYF | TGTGCCAGCAGTCACGGACAGTCCGGCTCCTACGAGCAGTACTTC
TRBJ2-7 | TRBV19 | few | TRBD1 | CATGTGASYEQYF | TGTGCCACAGGGACAGGAGCTTCCTACGAGCAGTACTTC
TRBJ1-2 | TRBV11-2 | NA | NA | CASSLGRGRFSYGYTF | TGTGCCAGCAGCTTAGGGAGGGGACGATTCAGCTATGGCTACACCTTC
TRBJ1-5 | TRBV30 | NA | NA | CAWSDPRRQYNQPQHF | TGTGCCTGGAGCGATCCCAGGCGACAGTACAATCAGCCCCAGCATTTT
TRBJ2-3 | TRBV30 | NA | TRBD2 | CAWKLAGGTDTQYF | TGTGCCTGGAAACTAGCGGGGGGCACAGATACGCAGTATTTT
TRBJ2-7 | TRBV6-5 | NA | NA | CASSYSPGNYEQYF | TGTGCCAGCAGTTACTCGCCGGGAAACTACGAGCAGTACTTC
TRBJ2-7 | TRBV7-2 | NA | NA | CASSETEYEQYF | TGTGCCAGCAGCGAGACAGAGTACGAGCAGTACTTC
TRBJ2-5 | TRBV19 | once | TRBD1 | CASSGTGVETQYF | TGTGCCAGTTCCGGGACAGGGGTGGAGACCCAGTACTTC
TRBJ2-3 | TRBV5-6 | NA | NA | CASSAGWDERDTQYF | TGTGCCAGCAGCGCAGGCTGGGACGAGCGGGATACGCAGTATTTT
TRBJ1-2 | TRBV12-3/TRBV12-4 | NA | NA | CASSLTNYGYTF | TGTGCCAGCAGTTTGACAAACTATGGCTACACCTTC
TRBJ1-2 | TRBV13 | NA | TRBD1 | CASSSPDRGPSGYTF | TGTGCCAGCAGCTCCCCGGACAGGGGGCCCTCTGGCTACACCTTC
TRBJ1-4 | TRBV27 | NA | NA | CASSFRSGGREKLFF | TGTGCCAGCAGTTTTCGATCGGGGGGCAGGGAAAAACTGTTTTTT
TRBJ2-2 | TRBV6-5 | NA | TRBD2 | CASSFGGITGELFF | TGTGCCAGCAGTTTCGGGGGGATCACCGGGGAGCTGTTTTTT
TRBJ2-3 | TRBV6-6 | few | TRBD2 | CASSRKRGEEGTDTQYF | TGTGCCAGCAGTCGCAAACGGGGGGAGGAAGGCACAGATACGCAGTATTTT
TRBJ2-7 | TRBV28 | NA | NA | CASSSGSPITLEQYF | TGTGCCAGCAGCTCAGGTAGCCCCATCACTCTCGAGCAGTACTTC
TRBJ1-5 | TRBV28 | few | NA | CASSLRPERNQPQHF | TGTGCCAGCAGTTTACGTCCCGAGCGCAATCAGCCCCAGCATTTT
TRBJ2-1 | TRBV5-1 | NA | TRBD2 | CASSPSGSSYNEQFF | TGCGCCAGCAGCCCCAGCGGGAGCTCCTACAATGAGCAGTTCTTC
TRBJ2-7 | TRBV7-9 | NA | TRBD2 | CASSSGLAEVAYEQYF | TGTGCCAGCAGCTCGGGACTAGCGGAGGTCGCCTACGAGCAGTACTTC
TRBJ2-2 | TRBV15 | NA | NA | CATSKTWESGGELFF | TGTGCCACCAGCAAGACGTGGGAGAGTGGCGGGGAGCTGTTTTTT
TRBJ2-7 | TRBV28 | few | NA | CAAGPGGYEQYF | TGTGCAGCGGGTCCTGGGGGCTACGAGCAGTACTTC
TRBJ2-1 | TRBV9 | NA | NA | CASSVGVPFRDHNEQFF | TGTGCCAGCAGCGTAGGTGTCCCCTTCCGGGACCACAATGAGCAGTTCTTC
TRBJ2-6 | TRBV27 | NA | TRBD1 | CASSSIPGTGFDSGANVLTF | TGTGCCAGCAGTTCCATCCCCGGGACAGGGTTTGACTCTGGGGCCAACGTCCTGACTTTC
TRBJ2-5 | TRBV25-1 | NA | NA | CASSQGRGETQYF | TGTGCCAGCAGTCAGGGGCGAGGAGAGACCCAGTACTTC
TRBJ1-6 | TRBV19 | few | TRBD1 | CASSTVARDRALHF | TGTGCCAGTAGTACCGTGGCACGGGACAGGGCCCTCCACTTT
TRBJ2-2 | TRBV7-8 | NA | TRBD2 | CASRRLAGTYPGELFF | TGTGCCAGCAGGCGACTAGCGGGGACCTACCCCGGGGAGCTGTTTTTT
TRBJ1-5 | TRBV4-2 | NA | NA | CASSQDQGGEARGNQPQHF | TGTGCCAGCAGCCAAGATCAAGGAGGCGAAGCCCGAGGGAATCAGCCCCAGCATTTT
TRBJ2-5 | TRBV7-8 | NA | TRBD2 | CASSFYGTSGQETQYF | TGTGCCAGCAGCTTTTACGGGACTAGCGGGCAAGAGACCCAGTACTTC
TRBJ2-7 | TRBV10-2 | NA | NA | CASSVKILLLGHEQYF | TGCGCCAGCAGTGTGAAAATTCTGCTTCTCGGCCACGAGCAGTACTTC
TRBJ1-2 | TRBV5-1 | few | NA | CASTPGGNYGYTF | TGCGCCAGCACACCCGGCGGCAACTATGGCTACACCTTC
TRBJ1-5 | TRBV27 | once | NA | CASSPSGSNQPQHF | TGTGCCAGCTCTCCATCGGGTAGCAATCAGCCCCAGCATTTT
TRBJ2-3 | TRBV3-1/TRBV3-2 | NA | TRBD2 | CASSQRSFLAGDTDTQYF | TGTGCCAGCAGCCAACGTTCTTTTCTAGCGGGAGATACAGATACGCAGTATTTT
TRBJ1-5 | TRBV6-5 | NA | NA | CASSQRENQPQHF | TGTGCCAGCAGCCAAAGAGAAAATCAGCCCCAGCATTTT